This TCR beta chain was recovered during a study of blood T cell repertoires in COVID-19 (TCRdb year 2020). Study-level background: Samples from collaborators originated in the United States, Italy and Spain and spanned both the acute and convalescent phases of COVID-19. Nearly every sample came with metadata listing a de-identified subject ID, COVID-19 status, age in years and sex. Deeply sampled blood TCRbeta repertoires from subjects exposed to, actively infected with, or recovered from COVID-19 were included in the dataset. The samples were drawn from two sources: the first 160 participants of the ongoing ImmuneRACE study, and 1,000 to 1,500 subjects contributed by 6 global collaborators. The material from the prospective study consisted of cDNA or gDNA derived from T cells, B-cell-depleted T cells, or PBMCs. Where HLA class I and class II types were available, the types were taken from metadata supplied by the sample provider, not from assay-based typing. A freely available public database, intended as a resource for researchers studying the immune response to SARS-CoV-2, is where the repertoires were released.

TCRbeta CDR3 regions were amplified from genomic DNA using the immunoSEQ Assay, a bias-controlled multiplex PCR. As for the authors' bioinformatics: Nucleated cell counts per sample were estimated from amplification of reference gene primers within the assay. Sequence reads were collapsed and filtered to measure the absolute abundance of every unique TCRbeta CDR3 rearrangement. Productive Simpson clonality was computed per sample as the square root of Simpson's diversity index over productive rearrangements. The table comes from immuneACCESS by way of TCRdb, which keeps in-frame sequences with V and J called. Part of the clones is missing from these tables; in studies checked, under half for an unresolved V gene and the rest for unknown reasons. Clonal size and the V and J genes are those of that table, whereas D and trimming came from the DNA. Here the sample has roughly 53,000 clones; 60% to 85% occur a single time. The leading ten clones occupy around 20% of the sample.

Regarding this clone: Its antigen is currently not known. Base qualities are not provided; no much larger clone lies one nucleotide away.

The CDR1 and CDR2 encoded by the germline V gene are MNHEY and SVGAGI. V and J are trimmed by 7 bases and 0 bases, and the gene matches miss 8 bases of the junction. The CDR3, from cysteine to phenylalanine, totals 15 residues. Just the 45-base CDR3 DNA is kept, in frame starting at base 1. Overall results and qualifications from the work: The amount of clinical and demographic metadata varied by source and participant and was provided uncurated.

Collaborating institutions collected whole blood in K2EDTA tubes following their own protocols. For TCRbeta analysis, collaborators shipped samples in one of three forms: frozen whole blood, isolated PBMCs, or DNA extracted from either of those sample types. This receptor chain uses TRBV6-5 and TRBJ1-1, and TRBD1 aligns with 7 junction nucleotides. This clonotype was sampled from a man aged 50-60 years with active or convalescent COVID-19. Source material: peripheral blood. The nucleotide sequence is given as TGTGCCAGCAACGTAAACAGGGGTTTGAACACTGAAGCTTTCTTT. It translates to CASNVNRGLNTEAFF.